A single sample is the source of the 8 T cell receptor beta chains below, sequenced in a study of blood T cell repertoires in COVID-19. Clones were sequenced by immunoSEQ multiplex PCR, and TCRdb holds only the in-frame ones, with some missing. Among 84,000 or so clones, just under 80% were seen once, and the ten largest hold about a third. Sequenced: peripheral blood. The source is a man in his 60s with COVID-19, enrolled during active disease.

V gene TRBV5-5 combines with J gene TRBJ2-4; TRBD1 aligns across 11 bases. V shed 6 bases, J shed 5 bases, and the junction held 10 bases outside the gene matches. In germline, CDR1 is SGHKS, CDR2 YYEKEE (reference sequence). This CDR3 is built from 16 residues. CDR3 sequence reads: CASTRNPGQGENIQYF. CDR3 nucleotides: TGTGCCAGCACCCGAAATCCGGGACAGGGGGAAAACATTCAGTACTTC.

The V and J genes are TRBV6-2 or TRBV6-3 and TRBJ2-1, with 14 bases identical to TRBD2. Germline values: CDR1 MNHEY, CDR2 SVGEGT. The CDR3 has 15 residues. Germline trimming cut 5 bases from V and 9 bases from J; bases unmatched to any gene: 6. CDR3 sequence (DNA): TGTGCCAGCAGTCCGACTAGCGGGAGGGCCTTTGAGCAGTTCTTC. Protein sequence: CASSPTSGRAFEQFF.

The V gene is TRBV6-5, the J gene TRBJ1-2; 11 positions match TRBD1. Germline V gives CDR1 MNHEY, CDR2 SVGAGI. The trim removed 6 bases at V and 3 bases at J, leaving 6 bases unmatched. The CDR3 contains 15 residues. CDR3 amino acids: CASSRTGGADYGYTF. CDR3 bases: TGTGCCAGCAGCCGGACAGGGGGCGCCGACTATGGCTACACCTTC.

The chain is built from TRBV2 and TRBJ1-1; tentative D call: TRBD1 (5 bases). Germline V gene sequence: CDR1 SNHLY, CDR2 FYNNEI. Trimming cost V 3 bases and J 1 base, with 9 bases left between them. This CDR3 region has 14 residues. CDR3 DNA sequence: TGTGCCAGCAGTGAGGGGCGGAAGAACACTGAAGCTTTCTTT. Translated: CASSEGRKNTEAFF.

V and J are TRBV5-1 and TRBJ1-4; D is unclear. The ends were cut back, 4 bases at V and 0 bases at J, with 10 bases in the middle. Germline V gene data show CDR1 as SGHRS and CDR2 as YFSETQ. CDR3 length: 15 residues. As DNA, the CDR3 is TGCGCCAGCAGCCCGACACCAGCAACTAATGAAAAACTGTTTTTT. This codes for CASSPTPATNEKLFF.

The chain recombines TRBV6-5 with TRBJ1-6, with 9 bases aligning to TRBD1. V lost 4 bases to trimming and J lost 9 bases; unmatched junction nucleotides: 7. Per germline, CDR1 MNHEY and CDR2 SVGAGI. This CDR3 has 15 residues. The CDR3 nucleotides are TGTGCCAGCAGTTGGACAGGGGTTGGTACTTCACCCCTCCACTTT. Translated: CASSWTGVGTSPLHF.

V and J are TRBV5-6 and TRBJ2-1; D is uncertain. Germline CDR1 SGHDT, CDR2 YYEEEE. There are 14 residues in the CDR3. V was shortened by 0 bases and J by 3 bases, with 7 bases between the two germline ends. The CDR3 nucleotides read TGTGCCAGCAGCTTGGGCGAGTACTACAATGAGCAGTTCTTC. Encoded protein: CASSLGEYYNEQFF.

The CDR3 loop is CASSLAGGFQETQYF. The CDR3 coding sequence is TGTGCCAGCAGCTTAGCGGGGGGGTTTCAAGAGACCCAGTACTTC. This chain connects TRBV11-2 to TRBJ2-5, with 8 bases matching TRBD2. There are 15 residues in the CDR3. After removal of 1 base from V and 2 bases from J, the junction contained 3 bases not matched to a gene. The germline V gene encodes CDR1 SGHAT and CDR2 FQNNGV.